These 24 T cell receptor beta chains were sequenced from one sample in a study of human T cells and chemical hapten exposure. Time point in this sample: pre-sensitization, week 0. Treatment defined: therapeutic diphenylcyclopropenone sensitization with weekly scalp DPC. TCRdb independently ran MiXCR on the RACE reads; one entry per CDR3 protein. The sample lists approximately 90,000 distinct CDR3 sequences; 6.5% to 10% were seen once. Material: whole blood, obtained in connection with sensitization to the hapten diphenylcyclopropenone (DPC). The receptors derive from a man aged 40-50 years with alopecia areata. Some clones in this sample may be carry-over from other donors' samples.

This chain joins TRBV6-2 or TRBV6-3 and TRBJ2-7; TRBD2 aligns across 8 bases. V dropped 5 bases and J dropped 2; count of bases not matched to a gene: 5. From germline, CDR1 is MNHEY and CDR2 SVGEGT. The CDR3 covers 14 residues. CDR3 region: CASSPSGRPYEQYV. CDR3 DNA sequence: TGTGCCAGCAGTCCCAGCGGGAGACCCTACGAGCAGTACGTC.

This clonotype was observed a few times. The gene calls are TRBV7-2 and TRBJ2-1, with D possibly TRBD2 on 5 matching bases. Per germline, CDR1 SGHTA and CDR2 FQGNSA. The CDR3 has 12 amino acids. Trimming removed 0 bases at V and 12 bases at J, with 9 bases between. This CDR3 reads CASSLAGVGQFF. The CDR3 DNA sequence: TGTGCCAGCAGCTTAGCGGGAGTGGGGCAGTTCTTC.

The table lists this clonotype with many counts. The chain employs TRBV11-2 and TRBJ2-4, with D possibly TRBD1 on 5 matching bases. The germline V gene encodes CDR1 SGHAT and CDR2 FQNNGV. Trimming left V 4 bases short and J 0 bases short, with 16 bases between. CDR3 length: 17 amino acids. In DNA form, the CDR3 reads TGTGCCAGCAGCTATCAGACAGACCCCTTAGCCAAAAACATTCAGTACTTC. It codes for CASSYQTDPLAKNIQYF.

This clonotype was counted at least ten times. This rearrangement joins TRBV20-1 to TRBJ1-5; no clear D. The germline gives CDR1 DFQATT, CDR2 SNEGSKA (reference sequence). The CDR3 covers 12 residues. The V end lost 4 bases, the J end lost 7 bases, and 11 bases lay between the germline ends. The CDR3 loop is CSAIEGRQPQHF. The CDR3 bases are TGCAGTGCTATTGAAGGAAGGCAGCCCCAGCATTTT.

This clonotype was counted between two and nine times. The V call is TRBV7-9, the J call TRBJ2-4; D is uncertain. The germline V gene has CDR1 SEHNR and CDR2 FQNEAQ (reference sequence). V lost 5 bases to trimming and J lost 7 bases, with 12 bases between them. This CDR3 contains 13 residues. The CDR3 loop reads CASSPVSRNIQYF. The CDR3 DNA reads TGTGCCAGCAGCCCCGTGTCCCGTAACATTCAGTACTTC.

In its sample, this clonotype was seen many times. The DNA of the CDR3 is TGCGCCAGCAGTCCCGGGACAGGGCTGGGCTATGGCTACACCTTC. Protein product: CASSPGTGLGYGYTF. The genes are TRBV5-1 and TRBJ1-2, with 9 bases lining up with TRBD1. Germline loops: CDR1 SGHRS, CDR2 YFSETQ. V dropped 5 bases and J dropped 4; count of bases not matched to a gene: 9. This CDR3 region has 15 residues.

This clonotype was found many times. This chain links TRBV5-4 with TRBJ2-3; 13 bases line up with TRBD2. The trim removed 3 bases at V and 4 bases at J, leaving 14 bases unmatched. Germline CDR1 is SGHNT and CDR2 is YYREEE (reference sequence). CDR3 length: 19 residues. CDR3 in amino acids: CASSSPGLAGLSHADTQYF. In DNA, the CDR3 is TGTGCCAGCAGCTCACCGGGACTAGCGGGACTGTCGCACGCAGATACGCAGTATTTT.

This chain joins TRBV30 and TRBJ1-2; 7 bases map to TRBD1. Germline assignment: CDR1 GTSNPN and CDR2 SVGIG (reference sequence). This CDR3 contains 16 residues. Unmatched junction bases numbered 13, after V lost 6 bases and J lost 0 bases. This CDR3 reads CACQWGTGAPNYGYTF. The CDR3 DNA sequence: TGTGCCTGTCAATGGGGCACAGGGGCCCCTAACTATGGCTACACCTTC.

The chain links TRBV7-2 to TRBJ2-3; no reliable D call. CDR1 and CDR2 (germline): SGHTA, FQGNSA. V was pared by 1 base and J by 11 bases, with 22 bases between. This CDR3 region has 16 residues. The CDR3 nucleotides read TGTGCCAGCAGCTTAGATATCTGGGATTCCCTGGGGAAGCAGTATTTT. This translates into CASSLDIWDSLGKQYF.

This clonotype appeared a few times. The chain combines TRBV20-1 with TRBJ2-7; either TRBD1 or TRBD2 may supply D (5 bases each). V dropped 5 bases and J dropped 6 bases, with 17 bases sitting between them. Germline V lookup: CDR1 DFQATT, CDR2 SNEGSKA (reference sequence). The CDR3 covers 13 residues. This CDR3 is CSAPGPPPGEQYF. CDR3 coding DNA: TGCAGTGCTCCGGGACCCCCGCCGGGCGAGCAGTACTTC.

This clonotype was observed a few times. This chain connects TRBV18 to TRBJ2-1; D is uncertain. The V end lost 6 bases, the J end lost 9 bases, and 12 bases lay between the germline ends. This CDR3 contains 12 residues. Germline loops: CDR1 KGHSH, CDR2 LQKENI. The CDR3 protein is CASSRTDLEQFF. CDR3 sequence (DNA): TGTGCCAGCTCGCGTACCGATCTTGAGCAGTTCTTC. The complete variable domain, with remaining parts taken from reference TRBV18 and TRBJ2-1, reads NAGVMQNPRHLVRRRGQEARLRCSPMKGHSHVYWYRQLPEEGLKFMVYLQKENIIDESGMPKERFSAEFPKEGPSILRIQQVVRGDSAAYFCASSRTDLEQFFGPGTRLTVL.

This clonotype was observed many times. The chain is built from TRBV6-5 and TRBJ1-2; a possible D gene is TRBD1 (6 bases). CDR1 is MNHEY and CDR2 is SVGAGI in the germline V gene. V gave up 0 bases and J gave up 6 bases, with 14 bases separating them. CDR3 size: 15 residues. CDR3 sequence (DNA): TGTGCCAGCAGTTACTCTTCGGGGGCGCATCATGGCTACACCTTC. The encoded protein is CASSYSSGAHHGYTF.

A few counts support this clonotype. The rearrangement joins TRBV14 to TRBJ2-3; 10 positions match TRBD2. CDR3 length: 16 amino acids. Germline CDR1 is SGHDN and CDR2 is FVKESK. The V segment lost 2 bases and the J segment 9 bases; nucleotides outside the gene matches: 11. CDR3 loop: CASSQLAGDTWATQYF. Here the CDR3 DNA reads TGTGCCAGCAGCCAACTAGCGGGAGACACCTGGGCGACGCAGTATTTT.

Ten or more counts support this clonotype. J is TRBJ1-3 and V is TRBV12-3 or TRBV12-4, with D unclear. V was pared by 5 bases and J by 0 bases, with 11 bases between. This CDR3 is built from 15 residues. DNA for the CDR3: TGTGCCAGCAGTCCTCACAGAAGCTCTGGAAACACCATATATTTT. Translated: CASSPHRSSGNTIYF.

This clonotype showed up many times. This chain's CDR3 is CASSQGDSKSPLHF. The DNA of the CDR3 is TGTGCCAGCAGCCAAGGGGACAGTAAATCTCCCCTCCACTTT. The rearrangement joins TRBV3-1 to TRBJ1-6, with 7 positions matching TRBD1. The V gene end was trimmed by 1 base and the J gene end by 13 bases; junction bases not matched to a gene: 7. Germline lookup yields CDR1 LGHDT and CDR2 YNNKEL (reference sequence). CDR3 size: 14 residues.

This chain connects TRBV29-1 to TRBJ1-1; D ambiguous. The germline CDR1 and CDR2 sequences are SQVTM and ANQGSEA. With 6 bases removed from V and 4 bases from J, the gap between germline ends came to 18 bases. This CDR3 region has 14 residues. The CDR3 DNA reads TGCAGCGTAGAAAGGCCGAATCATGGCACTGAAGCTTTCTTT. It yields the protein CSVERPNHGTEAFF.

In its sample, this clonotype was seen a few times. This chain connects TRBV7-9 to TRBJ2-2; 7 bases match TRBD2. The CDR3 totals 14 residues. J gave up 7 bases and V 5 bases, and 7 bases lay outside the gene matches. Germline CDR1 SEHNR, CDR2 FQNEAQ (reference sequence). Here the CDR3 reads CASSPGPGGGELFF. In nucleotides, the CDR3 is TGTGCCAGCAGCCCGGGACCGGGAGGCGGGGAGCTGTTTTTT.

At least ten counts were recorded for this clonotype. The chain carries TRBV29-1 and TRBJ2-2, with D perhaps TRBD1 (6 bases). Trimming cost V 5 bases and J 6 bases, with 16 bases left between them. Germline V gene lookup returns CDR1 SQVTM and CDR2 ANQGSEA. This CDR3 has 14 residues. Here the CDR3 DNA reads TGCAGCGTTCGTGCTTACAGGGACGCCGGGGAGCTGTTTTTT. Amino acid sequence: CSVRAYRDAGELFF.

This clonotype was picked up a small number of times. This chain joins TRBV5-4 and TRBJ2-3; D unclear. Trimming shortened V by 4 bases and J by 0 bases, and 6 bases separated the two germline ends. The CDR3 runs to 13 residues. Per the germline V gene, CDR1 is SGHNT and CDR2 is YYREEE (reference sequence). CDR3 DNA: TGTGCCAGCAGCCCGTCCAGCACAGATACGCAGTATTTT. This translates into CASSPSSTDTQYF.

This clonotype was counted between two and nine times. The chain combines TRBV6-1 with TRBJ1-3; possibly TRBD1 for D (5 bases). V was clipped by 1 base and J by 4 bases, with 14 bases between them. The CDR3 totals 16 residues. The germline gives CDR1 MNHNS, CDR2 SASEGT. CDR3 coding DNA: TGTGCCAGCAGTGAAGTCTTCAGAGGGGTCGGAAACACCATATATTTT. Residues: CASSEVFRGVGNTIYF.

The chain links TRBV6-2 or TRBV6-3 to TRBJ2-3; D unclear. Per germline, CDR1 MNHEY and CDR2 SVGEGT. CDR3 size: 15 residues. V lost 0 bases to trimming and J lost 2 bases, with 9 bases between them. The CDR3: CASSYSGLTTDTQYF. CDR3 nucleotide sequence: TGTGCCAGCAGTTACTCCGGCCTTACCACAGATACGCAGTATTTT.

This clonotype was observed many times. The chain joins TRBV28 to TRBJ1-4; D possibly corresponds to TRBD1 (5 bases). Germline loops: CDR1 MDHEN, CDR2 SYDVKM. This CDR3 is 16 amino acids long. Trimming cost V 2 bases and J 10 bases, with 20 bases left between them. CDR3 in amino acids: CASSLGLQVTVGKLFF. The CDR3 region has the DNA TGTGCCAGCAGTTTAGGGCTACAGGTTACGGTGGGAAAACTGTTTTTT.

Many counts were recorded for this clonotype. Here the CDR3 reads CASRAFQPYGYTF. The CDR3 DNA sequence: TGTGCCAGCAGGGCCTTCCAGCCCTATGGCTACACCTTC. This chain connects TRBV2 to TRBJ1-2; unclear D gene. In germline, CDR1 is SNHLY, CDR2 FYNNEI. This CDR3 has 13 amino acids. V shed 6 bases and J shed 4 bases, with 12 bases lying between them.

The sample holds a few counts of this clonotype. The chain carries TRBV28 and TRBJ2-5, with a possible D match to TRBD2 (6 bases). Germline lookup yields CDR1 MDHEN and CDR2 SYDVKM. V was pared by 7 bases and J by 10 bases, with 28 bases between. This CDR3 is built from 16 residues. The CDR3 is CASNFRSGPGGLSQYF. CDR3 DNA sequence: TGTGCCAGCAACTTCCGCTCAGGTCCCGGGGGATTGAGCCAGTACTTC.